The rows below give T cell receptor beta chains drawn from one sample of a study of T-cell memory formation after mild COVID-19. TCRdb used MiXCR to reprocess the 5' RACE reads, holding one entry per CDR3 protein. This table has hundreds of thousands of distinct CDR3 sequences, roughly 15% appearing once. The sample was PBMCs or a T cell subset sorted from them (not recorded which). The receptors originated from a man aged 18 to 30 who had mild COVID-19 (a few samples of this study predate the infection). Cell type and time point are not known. Each CDR3 is given with its conserved first and last residue. The D gene is left open where the match is weak. Where a row states a size, it is once, few, many or the class of an expanded clone; other rows omit it.

J gene,D gene,clone size,V gene,CDR3 protein,CDR3 DNA
TRBJ2-5,TRBD2,few,TRBV4-2,CASSRGTSDQETQYF,TGTGCCAGCAGCCGAGGGACTAGTGACCAAGAGACCCAGTACTTC
TRBJ2-7,NA,few,TRBV29-1,CSVIISYEQYF,TGCAGCGTTATAATCAGCTACGAGCAGTACTTC
TRBJ2-7,NA,few,TRBV25-1,CASSVRQGGSYEQYF,TGTGCCAGCAGTGTAAGGCAGGGGGGCTCCTACGAGCAGTACTTC
TRBJ2-6,NA,NA,TRBV11-2,CASSLRDTNSGANVLTF,TGTGCCAGCAGCTTAAGGGACACCAACTCTGGGGCCAACGTCCTGACTTTC
TRBJ1-6,NA,NA,TRBV20-1,CSARAGSRNSPLHF,TGCAGTGCTAGGGCCGGGAGTCGAAATTCACCCCTCCACTTT
TRBJ2-3,NA,NA,TRBV7-2,CASSSNEADTQYF,TGTGCCAGCAGCTCGAACGAGGCAGATACGCAGTATTTT
TRBJ2-1,NA,few,TRBV5-1,CASSGGRFDNEQFF,TGCGCCAGCAGCGGCGGTCGGTTTGACAATGAGCAGTTCTTC
TRBJ1-4,TRBD1,few,TRBV4-3,CASSQDPQGAGEKLFF,TGCGCCAGCAGCCAAGATCCCCAGGGGGCTGGAGAAAAACTGTTTTTT
TRBJ1-5,NA,NA,TRBV20-1,CSARAGGYSNQPQHF,TGCAGTGCTAGAGCCGGAGGCTATAGCAATCAGCCCCAGCATTTT
TRBJ2-4,TRBD2,NA,TRBV12-3/TRBV12-4,CASSLAPGGSKNIQYF,TGTGCCAGCAGTTTAGCGCCCGGGGGGTCCAAAAACATTCAGTACTTC
TRBJ2-2,NA,few,TRBV11-2,CASSQTGVGELFF,TGTGCCAGCAGCCAAACGGGGGTCGGGGAGCTGTTTTTT
TRBJ2-2,TRBD1,few,TRBV19,CASSIPAGGGTGELFF,TGTGCCAGTAGTATTCCGGCAGGGGGCGGTACCGGGGAGCTGTTTTTT
TRBJ1-3,NA,few,TRBV20-1,CSARVAATGNTIYF,TGCAGTGCTAGAGTGGCAGCCACTGGAAACACCATATATTTT
TRBJ2-2,NA,few,TRBV7-2,CASSLGAGYTGELFF,TGTGCCAGCAGCTTAGGGGCGGGCTACACCGGGGAGCTGTTTTTT
TRBJ2-3,NA,NA,TRBV29-1,CSVVGPGVQDTQYF,TGCAGCGTTGTGGGGCCGGGGGTCCAAGATACGCAGTATTTT
TRBJ1-1,TRBD1,few,TRBV6-6,CASSYPGQGIVVAFF,TGTGCCAGCAGTTATCCAGGACAGGGCATCGTCGTGGCTTTCTTT
TRBJ1-4,NA,NA,TRBV18,CASSLRQGRTLNEKLFF,TGTGCCAGCTCACTGCGGCAGGGACGAACCCTTAATGAAAAACTGTTTTTT
TRBJ2-4,NA,NA,TRBV5-1,CASSLGGNVRNIQYF,TGCGCCAGCAGCTTGGGGGGAAATGTTAGAAACATTCAGTACTTC
TRBJ1-4,NA,many,TRBV7-6,CASSLRPATNEKLFF,TGTGCCAGCAGCTTAAGACCGGCAACTAATGAAAAACTGTTTTTT
TRBJ1-5,NA,NA,TRBV7-2,CASSLVGRGANQPQHF,TGTGCCAGCAGCTTAGTAGGCAGGGGCGCTAATCAGCCCCAGCATTTT
TRBJ1-1,NA,NA,TRBV20-1,CSALRNTEAFF,TGCAGTGCCCTTAGGAACACTGAAGCTTTCTTT
TRBJ1-4,TRBD1,NA,TRBV5-1,CASSPTGGTNEKLFF,TGCGCCAGCAGCCCAACAGGGGGGACTAATGAAAAACTGTTTTTT
TRBJ1-1,NA,few,TRBV4-1,CASSQSGRGNTEAFF,TGCGCCAGCAGCCAATCAGGAAGGGGGAACACTGAAGCTTTCTTT
TRBJ2-5,TRBD2,few,TRBV10-3,CAISPPPGLAGGETQYF,TGTGCCATCAGCCCGCCCCCCGGACTAGCGGGGGGAGAGACCCAGTACTTC
TRBJ2-3,NA,NA,TRBV3-1,CASSDGDTQYF,TGTGCCAGCAGCGACGGGGATACGCAGTATTTT
TRBJ2-7,TRBD1,few,TRBV7-9,CASSPGQVSDEQYF,TGTGCCAGCAGCCCCGGACAGGTATCCGACGAGCAGTACTTC
TRBJ2-1,TRBD1,NA,TRBV7-9,CASSLYRGMTNEQFF,TGTGCCAGCAGCTTATACAGGGGGATGACCAATGAGCAGTTCTTC
TRBJ2-1,TRBD1,NA,TRBV5-1,CASSLVGQDGEQFF,TGCGCCAGCAGCTTGGTGGGACAGGACGGTGAGCAGTTCTTC
TRBJ1-2,NA,many,TRBV6-5,CATGRSLGGYTF,TGTGCCACGGGACGTTCACTGGGTGGCTACACCTTC
TRBJ2-3,NA,NA,TRBV5-1,CASSLDSDIWGTDTQYF,TGCGCCAGCAGCTTGGACTCAGATATCTGGGGAACAGATACGCAGTATTTT